A selection of T cell receptor beta chains follows, all from one sample in a study of shared clonotypes between healthy human individuals. This table comes from immunoSEQ multiplex PCR, and its TCRdb copy is limited to in-frame clones, with some not included. Seen here are under 1,100,000 clones, roughly 80% observed once, and the top ten hold 1.4%. The material sequenced was memory CD4+ T cells sorted from blood. The receptors come from a man between 18 and 29 years old in good health. Each CDR3 is given with its conserved first and last residue. The D gene is left open where the match is weak. Size values are once, few and many counts, or a class for expanded clones, and some rows have none.

v_call	clone_size	d_call	j_call	cdr3_nt	cdr3_aa
TRBV5-4	NA	NA	TRBJ2-1	TGTGCCAGCAGCTTGGGGGCTGGCTCCTACAATGAGCAGTTCTTC	CASSLGAGSYNEQFF
TRBV7-3	NA	NA	TRBJ1-3	TGTGCCAGCAGCCCCGGACTGATCTCTGGAAACACCATATATTTT	CASSPGLISGNTIYF
TRBV5-4	NA	TRBD1	TRBJ2-6	TGTGCCAGCAGCTTCGCACAGGGGGGCTCTGGGGCCAACGTCCTGACTTTC	CASSFAQGGSGANVLTF
TRBV4-2	NA	NA	TRBJ2-4	TGTGCCAGCAGCCAGTCGAAGTTTACAGCACTAGCCAAAAACATTCAGTACTTC	CASSQSKFTALAKNIQYF
TRBV4-1	NA	TRBD2	TRBJ2-2	TGCGCCAGCAGGTCGACTAGCGGGAAGGTCGGGGAGCTGTTTTTT	CASRSTSGKVGELFF
TRBV18	NA	TRBD1	TRBJ1-5	TGTGCCAGCTCACCACAGGGGGCTGGCAATCAGCCCCAGCATTTT	CASSPQGAGNQPQHF
TRBV5-4	NA	NA	TRBJ2-7	TGTGCCAGCAGCTTCCAAGACAGGAGCTCCTACGAGCAGTACTTC	CASSFQDRSSYEQYF
TRBV5-1	NA	TRBD2	TRBJ2-7	TGCGCCAGCAGCCCGGGCGCTAGCGGGAGTCCCGAGCAGTACTTC	CASSPGASGSPEQYF
TRBV30	once	NA	TRBJ1-1	TGTGCCTGGAGTCGGGGAGTCGGTGAAGCTTTCTTT	CAWSRGVGEAFF
TRBV6-1	NA	NA	TRBJ2-7	TGTGCCAGCAACCCGATTTCGTTCCAGGGGAGCGAGCAGTACTTC	CASNPISFQGSEQYF
TRBV2	once	TRBD1	TRBJ1-4	TGTGCCAGCAGTGCGACAGGGGTCACTAATGAAAAACTGTTTTTT	CASSATGVTNEKLFF
TRBV4-1	NA	NA	TRBJ2-5	TGCGCCAGCAGCCAAGTCGGACTAAGGCAAGAGACCCAGTACTTC	CASSQVGLRQETQYF
TRBV29-1	NA	NA	TRBJ2-5	TGCAGCGTTGAAGTGCGGAGAGAGACCCAGTACTTC	CSVEVRRETQYF
TRBV6-4	NA	NA	TRBJ2-2	TGTGCCAGCAGTGATCAGGGGAACACCGGGGAGCTGTTTTTT	CASSDQGNTGELFF
TRBV10-2	few	NA	TRBJ2-1	TGCGCCAGCAGTGAACAGTCAGGGTACAATGAGCAGTTCTTC	CASSEQSGYNEQFF
TRBV6-1	NA	NA	TRBJ1-3	TGTGCCAGCAGCGGGGACTCTGGAAACACCATATATTTT	CASSGDSGNTIYF
TRBV6-5	NA	NA	TRBJ1-2	TGTGCCAGCATTGGGGAAGACTATGGCTACACCTTC	CASIGEDYGYTF
TRBV28	NA	NA	TRBJ2-7	TGTGCCAGCAGCCGTCCCCCCTCCTACGAGCAGTACTTC	CASSRPPSYEQYF